This TCR beta chain comes out of a study of graft-versus-host responses after intestinal transplantation. Study-wide background: Recipients were given multivisceral, liver-intestinal, or isolated intestinal transplants. Anti-thymocyte globulin induction, then tacrolimus and steroids for 3 to 4 years, went to all recipients.

The table came from immunoSEQ multiplex PCR; TCRdb's copy has only in-frame clones and leaves some out. The sample lists about 130,000 clones; roughly 92% were seen once. The CDR3 covers 14 residues. CDR1 SGHTA and CDR2 FQGNSA come from the germline V gene. V shed 5 bases and J shed 6 bases, with 15 bases lying between them. Worth noting for this clone: What it binds is unknown.

The chain joins TRBV7-2 to TRBJ2-3; D gene uncertain. This receptor was identified in a human donor who received an intestinal transplant. The sequencing here drew on unstimulated CD4+ T cells sorted from spleen or lymph node cells, taken before intestinal transplant. The CDR3 DNA follows: TGTGCCAGCAGCGCCAGGCGCTCCGGGGATACGCAGTATTTT. Protein sequence: CASSARRSGDTQYF.